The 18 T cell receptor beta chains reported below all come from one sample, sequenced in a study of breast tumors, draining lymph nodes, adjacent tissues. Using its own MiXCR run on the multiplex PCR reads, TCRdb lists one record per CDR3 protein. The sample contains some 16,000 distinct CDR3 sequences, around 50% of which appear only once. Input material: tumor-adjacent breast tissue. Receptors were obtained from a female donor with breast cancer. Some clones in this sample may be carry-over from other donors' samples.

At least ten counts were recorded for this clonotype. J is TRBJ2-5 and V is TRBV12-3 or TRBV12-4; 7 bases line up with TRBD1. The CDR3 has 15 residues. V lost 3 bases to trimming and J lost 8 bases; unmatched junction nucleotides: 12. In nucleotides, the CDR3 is TGTGCCAGCAGTTTCGCCGATGACAGGGAACGTACCCAGTACTTC. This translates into CASSFADDRERTQYF.

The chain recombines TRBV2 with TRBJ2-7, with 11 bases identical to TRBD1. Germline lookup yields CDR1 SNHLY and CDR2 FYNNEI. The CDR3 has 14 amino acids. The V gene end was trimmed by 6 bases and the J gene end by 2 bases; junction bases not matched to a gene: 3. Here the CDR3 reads CASRGTGGTYEQYF. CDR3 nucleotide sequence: TGTGCCAGCAGAGGGACAGGGGGTACCTACGAGCAGTACTTC.

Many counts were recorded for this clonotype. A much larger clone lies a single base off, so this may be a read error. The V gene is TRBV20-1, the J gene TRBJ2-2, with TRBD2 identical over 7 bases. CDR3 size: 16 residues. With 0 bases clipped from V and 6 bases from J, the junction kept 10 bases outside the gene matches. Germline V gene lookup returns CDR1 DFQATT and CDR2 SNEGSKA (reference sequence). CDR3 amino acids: CSARDSGGRPSGELFF. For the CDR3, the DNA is TGCAGTGCTAGAGATTCAGGCGGGAGACCGTCCGGGGAGCTGTTTTTT.

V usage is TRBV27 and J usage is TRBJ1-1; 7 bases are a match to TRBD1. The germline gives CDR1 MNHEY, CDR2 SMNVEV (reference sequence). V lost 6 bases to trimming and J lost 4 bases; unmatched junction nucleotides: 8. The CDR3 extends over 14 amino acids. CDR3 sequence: CASRDRLRGTEAFF. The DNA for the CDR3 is TGTGCCAGCAGGGACAGGCTTCGAGGCACTGAAGCTTTCTTT.

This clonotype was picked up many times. CDR3 loop: CASSQGHRWTNEKLFF. CDR3 in DNA: TGCGCCAGCAGCCAAGGGCATAGGTGGACTAATGAAAAACTGTTTTTT. The chain combines TRBV4-3 with TRBJ1-4, with D unresolved. Per germline, CDR1 LGHNA and CDR2 YSLEER. The CDR3 is 16 residues long. V was trimmed by 1 base and J by 2 bases, leaving 11 bases between them.

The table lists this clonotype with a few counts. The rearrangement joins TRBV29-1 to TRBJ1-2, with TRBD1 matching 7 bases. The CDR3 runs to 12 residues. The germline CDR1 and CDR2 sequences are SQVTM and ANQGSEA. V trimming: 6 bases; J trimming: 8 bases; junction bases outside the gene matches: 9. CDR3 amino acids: CSVVRQGGGYTF. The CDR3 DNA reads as TGCAGCGTCGTAAGACAGGGTGGCGGCTACACCTTC.

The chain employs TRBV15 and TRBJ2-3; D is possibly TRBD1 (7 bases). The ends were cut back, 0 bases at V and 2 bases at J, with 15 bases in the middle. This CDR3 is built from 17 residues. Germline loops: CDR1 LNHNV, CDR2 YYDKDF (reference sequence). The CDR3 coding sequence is TGTGCCACCAGCAGAGATGGGGCGGGACAGCTCACAGATACGCAGTATTTT. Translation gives CATSRDGAGQLTDTQYF. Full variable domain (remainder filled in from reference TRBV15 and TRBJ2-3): DAMVIQNPRYQVTQFGKPVTLSCSQTLNHNVMYWYQQKSSQAPKLLFHYYDKDFNNEADTPDNFQSRRPNTSFCFLDIRSPGLGDTAMYLCATSRDGAGQLTDTQYFGPGTRLTVL.

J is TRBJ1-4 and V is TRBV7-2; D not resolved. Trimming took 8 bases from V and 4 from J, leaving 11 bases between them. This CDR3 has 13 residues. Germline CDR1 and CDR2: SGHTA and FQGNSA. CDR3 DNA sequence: TGTGCCAGCCAACGAGGCCTTAATGAAAAACTGTTTTTT. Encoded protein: CASQRGLNEKLFF.

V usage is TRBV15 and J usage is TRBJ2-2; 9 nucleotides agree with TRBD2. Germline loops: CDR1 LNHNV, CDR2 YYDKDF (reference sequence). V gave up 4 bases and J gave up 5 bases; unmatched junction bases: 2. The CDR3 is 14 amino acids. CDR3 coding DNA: TGTGCCACCAGCATCCTAGCGGGAACCGGGGAGCTGTTTTTT. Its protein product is CATSILAGTGELFF.

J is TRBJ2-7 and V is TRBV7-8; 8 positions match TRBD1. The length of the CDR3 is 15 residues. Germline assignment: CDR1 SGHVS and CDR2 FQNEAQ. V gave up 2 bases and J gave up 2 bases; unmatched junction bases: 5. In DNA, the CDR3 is TGTGCCAGCAGCTTACAGGGGGCAGGGGCCTACGAGCAGTACTTC. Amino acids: CASSLQGAGAYEQYF. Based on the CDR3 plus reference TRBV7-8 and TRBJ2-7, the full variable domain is GAGVSQSPRYKVAKRGQDVALRCDPISGHVSLFWYQQALGQGPEFLTYFQNEAQLDKSGLPSDRFFAERPEGSVSTLKIQRTQQEDSAVYLCASSLQGAGAYEQYFGPGTRLTVT.

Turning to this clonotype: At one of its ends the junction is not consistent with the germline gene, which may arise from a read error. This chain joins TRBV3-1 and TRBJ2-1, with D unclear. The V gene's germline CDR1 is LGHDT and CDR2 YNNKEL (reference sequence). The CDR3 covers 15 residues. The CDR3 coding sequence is TGCGCCAGCAGCCAACCGTGGGGTTCGGTGAATGGGCAGTTCTTC. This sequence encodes CASSQPWGSVNGQFF.

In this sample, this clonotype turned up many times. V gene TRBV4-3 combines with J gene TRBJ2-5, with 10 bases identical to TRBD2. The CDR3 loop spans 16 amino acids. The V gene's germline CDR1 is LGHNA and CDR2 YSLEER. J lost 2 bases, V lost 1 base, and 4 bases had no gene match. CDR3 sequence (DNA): TGCGCCAGCAGCCAAGGTCTAGCGGGAGATCAAGAGACCCAGTACTTC. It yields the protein CASSQGLAGDQETQYF.

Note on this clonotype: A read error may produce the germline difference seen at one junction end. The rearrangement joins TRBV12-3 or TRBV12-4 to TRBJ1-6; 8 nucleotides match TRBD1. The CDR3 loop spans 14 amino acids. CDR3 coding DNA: TGTGCCAGCAGTGAAACCGGGACAGGTTCATCCCTCCACTTT. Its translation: CASSETGTGSSLHF.

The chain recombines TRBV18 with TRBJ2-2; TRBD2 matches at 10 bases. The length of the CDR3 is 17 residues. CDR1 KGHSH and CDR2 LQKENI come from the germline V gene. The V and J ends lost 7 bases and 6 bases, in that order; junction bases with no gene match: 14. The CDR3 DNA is TGTGCCAGCTGTACTAGCGGGAACCTAGGCGGCGCCGGGGAGCTGTTTTTT. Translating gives CASCTSGNLGGAGELFF. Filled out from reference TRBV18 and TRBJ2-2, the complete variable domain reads NAGVMQNPRHLVRRRGQEARLRCSPMKGHSHVYWYRQLPEEGLKFMVYLQKENIIDESGMPKERFSAEFPKEGPSILRIQQVVRGDSAAYFCASCTSGNLGGAGELFFGEGSRLTVL.

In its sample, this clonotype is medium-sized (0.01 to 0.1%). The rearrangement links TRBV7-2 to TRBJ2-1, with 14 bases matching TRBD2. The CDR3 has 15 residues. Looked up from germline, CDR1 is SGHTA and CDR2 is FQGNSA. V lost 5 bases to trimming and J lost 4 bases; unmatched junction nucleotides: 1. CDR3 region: CASSRTSGGYNEQFF. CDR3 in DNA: TGTGCCAGCAGCCGGACTAGCGGGGGGTACAATGAGCAGTTCTTC.

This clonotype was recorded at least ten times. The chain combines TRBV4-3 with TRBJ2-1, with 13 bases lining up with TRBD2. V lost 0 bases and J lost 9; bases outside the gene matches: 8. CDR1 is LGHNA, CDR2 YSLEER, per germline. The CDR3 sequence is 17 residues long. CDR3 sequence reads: CASSQDVVGTSGIEQFF. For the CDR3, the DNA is TGCGCCAGCAGCCAAGACGTGGTGGGGACTAGCGGGATTGAGCAGTTCTTC.

CDR3 amino acids: CASSSLAGIDEQYF. CDR3 nucleotides: TGTGCCAGCAGTTCACTAGCGGGAATCGACGAGCAGTACTTC. The chain is built from TRBV12-3 or TRBV12-4 and TRBJ2-7, with 10 bases fitting TRBD2. There are 14 residues in the CDR3. V shed 4 bases, J shed 5 bases, and the junction held 5 bases outside the gene matches.

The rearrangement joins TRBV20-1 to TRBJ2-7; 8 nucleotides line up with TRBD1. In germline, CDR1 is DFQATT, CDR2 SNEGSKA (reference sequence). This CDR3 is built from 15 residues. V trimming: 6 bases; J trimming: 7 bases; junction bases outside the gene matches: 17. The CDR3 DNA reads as TGCAGTGCCTGGACAGGGTTCGAAAGCGGGCAAGAGCAGTACTTC. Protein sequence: CSAWTGFESGQEQYF.